The entry below describes one T cell receptor beta chain. Its antigen is not known. A read error may produce the germline difference seen at one junction end. The same CDR3 is also encoded by other DNA sequences in this sample. Germline CDR1 and CDR2: MNHEY and SMNVEV (reference sequence). CDR3 size: 17 residues. The sample comes from a study of cytomegalovirus exposure and HLA in healthy donors. Overall study: The study's early data release held approximately 91 million unique TCRs from HLA-typed donors.

General study results and limits: CMV serostatus was the only recorded immune exposure for donors.

The PCR contained 60 Vbeta and 13 Jbeta primers. TCRdb's table, derived via immunoSEQ multiplex PCR, lists solely in-frame clones and lacks some. The sample consists of 200,000 to 250,000 clones, about 85% of them appearing once. Sequencing was carried out using PBMCs. This TCR came from a girl aged 2 to 9 in good health and CMV-seronegative. The chain carries TRBV27 and TRBJ2-1, with 10 bases lining up with TRBD1. The CDR3 loop is CASSSTADRGVYNEQFF. CDR3 nucleotides: TGTGCTAGCAGTTCAACCGCGGACAGGGGGGTTTACAATGAGCAGTTCTTC.